There are a few counts of the clone carrying this TCR beta chain. The antigen remains undetermined. The whole isolated RNA underwent reverse transcription, so sequencing captured expressed TCRB transcripts. Reads from naive, central memory and regulatory T cell samples averaged around 3.5 million. Clones were sequenced by immunoSEQ multiplex PCR, and TCRdb holds only the in-frame ones, with some missing. This table has roughly 140,000 clones, over 9% appearing once. The source of the sample is a study of beta chain features in type 1 diabetes. Study at large: Healthy donors, compared against patients, showed similar age, gender and cell yields. Study-wide results and limits: Shorter TCRB CDR3s, moderately but significantly so, were found in Type 1 diabetes patients in all four CD4+ subsets. It was among patients, rather than healthy donors, that naive, central memory and Treg TCRB repertoires appeared more similar.

One heparinised draw of blood, averaging roughly 110 mL, came from each donor. The material sequenced was central memory CD4+ T cells from blood. The receptor's source is a man aged 25-40 years with type 1 diabetes.

CDR3 amino acids: CSASRGLAQYF. CDR3 DNA sequence: TGCAGTGCTAGCCGAGGGCTCGCGCAGTATTTT. This sequence joins TRBV20-1 and TRBJ2-3; the D gene is possibly TRBD2 (5 bases). Germline V gene sequence: CDR1 DFQATT, CDR2 SNEGSKA (reference sequence). V was pared by 3 bases and J by 10 bases, with 11 bases between. This CDR3 contains 11 residues.